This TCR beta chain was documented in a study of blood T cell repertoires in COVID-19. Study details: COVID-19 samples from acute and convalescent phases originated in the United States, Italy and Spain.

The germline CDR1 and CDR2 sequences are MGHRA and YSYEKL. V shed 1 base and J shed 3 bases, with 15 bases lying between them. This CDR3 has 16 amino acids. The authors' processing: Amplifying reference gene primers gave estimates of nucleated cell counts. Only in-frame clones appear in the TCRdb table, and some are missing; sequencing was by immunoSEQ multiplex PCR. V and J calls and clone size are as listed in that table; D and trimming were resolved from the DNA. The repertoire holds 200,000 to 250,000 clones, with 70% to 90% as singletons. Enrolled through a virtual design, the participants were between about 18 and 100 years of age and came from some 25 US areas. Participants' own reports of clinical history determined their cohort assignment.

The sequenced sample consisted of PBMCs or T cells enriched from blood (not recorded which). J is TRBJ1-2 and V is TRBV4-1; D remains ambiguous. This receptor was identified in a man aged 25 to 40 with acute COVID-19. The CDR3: CASSQVRQARDYGYTF. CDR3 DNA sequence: TGCGCCAGCAGCCAAGTCCGGCAGGCGCGCGACTATGGCTACACCTTC.